A single sample is the source of the 24 T cell receptor beta chains below, sequenced in a study of identifying expanded T cells in peripheral blood. Assay used: immunoSEQ multiplex PCR; TCRdb lists only in-frame clones, some missing. This repertoire shows about 130,000 clones, 80% to 90% found once; its top ten account for 7.5% to 8.5%. The sequencing sample was made of blood. Every receptor here comes from a person aged 18 to 70 in good health.

The genes are TRBV19 and TRBJ2-1, with 13 positions matching TRBD2. J was trimmed by 13 bases and V by 4 bases; bases with no gene match: 13. The CDR3 consists of 16 residues. CDR1 is LNHDA and CDR2 is SQIVND in the germline V gene (reference sequence). CDR3 coding DNA: TGTGCCAGTAGTACGACTAGCGGGGGGTGGGACACTACCCAGTTCTTC. This sequence encodes CASSTTSGGWDTTQFF.

CDR3 in amino acids: CASRQENTGELFF. The CDR3 coding sequence is TGTGCCAGCAGACAGGAGAACACCGGGGAGCTGTTTTTT. V and J are TRBV6-6 and TRBJ2-2, with D tentatively TRBD1 (5 bases). V was trimmed by 6 bases and J by 1 base, leaving 6 bases between them. Germline V gene data show CDR1 as MNHNY and CDR2 as SVGAGI (reference sequence). This CDR3 is 13 amino acids long.

The chain joins TRBV7-3 to TRBJ2-7; D possibly corresponds to TRBD2 (6 bases). There are 12 residues in the CDR3. The V end lost 1 base, the J end lost 13 bases, and 14 bases lay between the germline ends. Per germline, CDR1 SGHTA and CDR2 FQGTGA. The DNA for the CDR3 is TGTGCCAGCAGCTTAATTGATCGCGGGATTTACTTC. Protein sequence: CASSLIDRGIYF.

The chain has TRBV19 and TRBJ1-5, with unresolved D. Per germline, CDR1 LNHDA and CDR2 SQIVND (reference sequence). The CDR3 spans 14 residues. V gave up 5 bases and J gave up 2 bases, with 10 bases separating them. The CDR3 is CASSDQEGNQPQHF. DNA for the CDR3: TGTGCCAGTAGTGATCAAGAGGGCAATCAGCCCCAGCATTTT.

The chain combines TRBV6-6 with TRBJ2-5, with a possible D match to TRBD2 (6 bases). Germline V gene data show CDR1 as MNHNY and CDR2 as SVGAGI (reference sequence). The CDR3 runs 13 residues. V was cut by 4 bases and J by 3 bases, with 9 bases left in between. CDR3 amino acids: CASSFPGEETQYF. The CDR3 DNA reads TGTGCCAGCAGTTTCCCGGGAGAAGAGACCCAGTACTTC.

V usage is TRBV19 and J usage is TRBJ1-4, with D tentatively TRBD1 (5 bases). The CDR3 has 13 amino acids. The V end was cut by 8 bases, the J end by 2 bases, with 9 bases between. Germline V gives CDR1 LNHDA, CDR2 SQIVND (reference sequence). The CDR3 nucleotides are TGTGCCAGTCACGGGGCCACTAATGAAAAACTGTTTTTT. Translation gives CASHGATNEKLFF.

The J gene is TRBJ1-1, the V gene TRBV30; D is perhaps TRBD1 (5 bases). V was pared by 0 bases and J by 2 bases, with 13 bases between. This CDR3 is built from 15 residues. Germline values: CDR1 GTSNPN, CDR2 SVGIG (reference sequence). For the CDR3, the DNA is TGTGCCTGGAGTGTACCAGGGATCGGAAACACTGAAGCTTTCTTT. Encoded protein: CAWSVPGIGNTEAFF.

Worth noting for this clone: The sample carries other DNA sequences with the same CDR3. V gene TRBV6-5 combines with J gene TRBJ1-1; D gene ambiguous. Trimming shortened V by 0 bases and J by 5 bases, and 10 bases separated the two germline ends. The germline V gene encodes CDR1 MNHEY and CDR2 SVGAGI. The CDR3 extends over 14 amino acids. This chain's CDR3 is CASSYSISGTEAFF. The DNA for the CDR3 is TGTGCCAGCAGTTACTCGATTTCGGGGACTGAAGCTTTCTTT.

This clone occurred once. J is TRBJ2-5 and V is TRBV29-1; D is possibly TRBD2 (5 bases). V dropped 2 bases and J dropped 5 bases, with 12 bases sitting between them. The CDR3 covers 13 residues. The germline gives CDR1 SQVTM, CDR2 ANQGSEA. As DNA, the CDR3 is TGCAGCGTTGAATCGGCTAGCTGGGAGACCCAGTACTTC. The encoded protein is CSVESASWETQYF. Full variable domain (rest looked up from reference TRBV29-1 and TRBJ2-5): SAVISQKPSRDICQRGTSLTIQCQVDSQVTMMFWYRQQPGQSLTLIATANQGSEATYESGFVIDKFPISRPNLTFSTLTVSNMSPEDSSIYLCSVESASWETQYFGPGTRLLVL.

This clone was recorded many times. The chain couples TRBV7-8 to TRBJ1-3; TRBD1 might be the D (5 bases). V was clipped by 3 bases and J by 2 bases, with 11 bases between them. CDR1 is SGHVS, CDR2 FQNEAQ, per germline. CDR3 length equals 15 residues. The CDR3 reads CASSLRGHTGNTIYF. For the CDR3, the DNA is TGTGCCAGCAGCTTGCGGGGCCACACTGGAAACACCATATATTTT.

V is TRBV30 and J is TRBJ1-2, with 8 bases aligning to TRBD1. This CDR3 is built from 14 residues. CDR1 and CDR2 (germline): GTSNPN, SVGIG (reference sequence). V lost 3 bases to trimming and J lost 9 bases; unmatched junction nucleotides: 12. The CDR3 DNA reads TGTGCCTGGAGCCACCGTCTGGGACAGGCGAGCTACACCTTC. Amino acids: CAWSHRLGQASYTF.

Here the CDR3 DNA reads TGTGCCAGCAGCGAATCGGGACACCTAACAGATACGCAGTATTTT. Translation: CASSESGHLTDTQYF. The chain uses TRBV7-9 and TRBJ2-3; perhaps TRBD1 as D (6 bases). Germline assignment: CDR1 SEHNR and CDR2 FQNEAQ (reference sequence). Trimming stripped 5 bases from V and 3 bases from J, with 15 bases between. CDR3 length: 15 amino acids. Combining the CDR3 with reference TRBV7-9 and TRBJ2-3 gives the whole variable domain DTGVSQNPRHKITKRGQNVTFRCDPISEHNRLYWYRQTLGQGPEFLTYFQNEAQLEKSRLLSDRFSAERPKGSFSTLEIQRTEQGDSAMYLCASSESGHLTDTQYFGPGTRLTVL.

The chain has TRBV7-2 and TRBJ1-4; D is ambiguous. The length of the CDR3 is 14 residues. Trimming cost V 3 bases and J 6 bases, with 11 bases left between them. Germline V gene lookup returns CDR1 SGHTA and CDR2 FQGNSA. CDR3: CASSFAGIHEKLFF. The CDR3 DNA reads as TGTGCCAGCAGCTTCGCCGGGATCCATGAAAAACTGTTTTTT.

This sequence joins TRBV9 and TRBJ2-2, with no clear D. The CDR3 covers 14 residues. Deletions cut 0 bases from V and 7 bases from J, with 10 bases between. The germline CDR1 and CDR2 sequences are SGDLS and YYNGEE. CDR3 amino acids: CASSVDREVGELFF. CDR3 coding DNA: TGTGCCAGCAGCGTAGATCGCGAGGTCGGGGAGCTGTTTTTT.

The rearrangement uses TRBV12-5 and TRBJ2-3, with 7 nucleotides matching TRBD2. The germline CDR1 and CDR2 sequences are LGHNT and FRNRAP. The CDR3 spans 14 residues. The V segment lost 7 bases and the J segment 5 bases; nucleotides outside the gene matches: 9. The CDR3, as DNA: TGTGCTAGTGCGGGGCTAGCGGTAGGAGATACGCAGTATTTT. Translated: CASAGLAVGDTQYF.

This clone was seen many times. V usage is TRBV19 and J usage is TRBJ1-2; possible D gene TRBD1, 5 bases. V lost 3 bases, J lost 5 bases, and 19 bases lay in between. In germline, CDR1 is LNHDA, CDR2 SQIVND (reference sequence). The CDR3 length is 16 residues. CDR3 in amino acids: CASSIIGHRVGYGYTF. CDR3 bases: TGTGCCAGTAGTATTATTGGACACCGGGTGGGTTATGGCTACACCTTC.

Here the CDR3 DNA reads TGTGCCTGGAGGCCCATGGGACAGGAGAATTCACCCCTCCACTTT. As protein: CAWRPMGQENSPLHF. The rearrangement joins TRBV30 to TRBJ1-6; 8 bases match TRBD1. Germline CDR1 is GTSNPN and CDR2 is SVGIG (reference sequence). This CDR3 is built from 15 residues. Trimming at V came to 3 bases and at J to 7 bases, leaving 8 bases not matched to a gene. The variable domain in full, completed from reference TRBV30 and TRBJ1-6, reads SQTIHQWPATLVQPVGSPLSLECTVEGTSNPNLYWYRQAAGRGLQLLFYSVGIGQISSEVPQNLSASRPQDRQFILSSKKLLLSDSGFYLCAWRPMGQENSPLHFGNGTRLTVT.

In DNA, the CDR3 is TGTGCCAGCAGCCCCGTAGGTCGCACAGATACGCAGTATTTT. Translation gives CASSPVGRTDTQYF. V gene TRBV7-9 combines with J gene TRBJ2-3; D is undetermined. The CDR3 runs 14 residues. The germline CDR1 and CDR2 sequences are SEHNR and FQNEAQ (reference sequence). Trimming cost V 5 bases and J 1 base, with 10 bases left between them.

This chain connects TRBV5-8 to TRBJ1-1; D not certain. V was clipped by 4 bases and J by 6 bases, with 16 bases between them. Germline V gene lookup returns CDR1 SGHTS and CDR2 YDEGEE. CDR3 length: 14 residues. The DNA of the CDR3 is TGTGCCAGCAGCCGATTGGTAGGGAGGGCTGAAGCTTTCTTT. This encodes CASSRLVGRAEAFF. The variable domain in full, with the rest retrieved from reference TRBV5-8 and TRBJ1-1, is EAGVTQSPTHLIKTRGQQATLRCSPISGHTSVYWYQQALGLGLQFLLWYDEGEERNRGNFPPRFSGRQFPNYSSELNVNALELEDSALYLCASSRLVGRAEAFFGQGTRLTVV.

This clone was seen a handful of times. The rearrangement joins TRBV7-2 to TRBJ1-4; no definite D call. Germline CDR1 is SGHTA and CDR2 is FQGNSA. V was cut by 1 base and J by 5 bases, with 5 bases left in between. This CDR3 is built from 13 residues. CDR3 loop: CASSLVPNEKLFF. For the CDR3, the DNA is TGTGCCAGCAGCTTAGTTCCGAATGAAAAACTGTTTTTT.

V gene TRBV7-9 combines with J gene TRBJ2-2; D is perhaps TRBD2 (6 bases). The germline CDR1 and CDR2 sequences are SEHNR and FQNEAQ (reference sequence). Trimming cost V 5 bases and J 2 bases, with 15 bases left between them. The CDR3 length is 16 residues. In nucleotides, the CDR3 is TGTGCCAGCAGCCCCCGACTAGACCCAAACACCGGGGAGCTGTTTTTT. Protein sequence: CASSPRLDPNTGELFF.

This clone was recorded once. The CDR3: CASSLGTGEQPQHF. CDR3 bases: TGTGCCAGCAGTCTTGGGACAGGGGAGCAGCCCCAGCATTTT. The rearrangement joins TRBV7-2 to TRBJ1-5; 10 positions match TRBD1. J lost 7 bases, V lost 6 bases, and 6 bases had no gene match. The CDR3 is 14 residues long. Germline assignment: CDR1 SGHTA and CDR2 FQGNSA. Full variable domain (outside the CDR3, taken from reference TRBV7-2 and TRBJ1-5): GAGVSQSPSNKVTEKGKDVELRCDPISGHTALYWYRQSLGQGLEFLIYFQGNSAPDKSGLPSDRFSAERTGGSVSTLTIQRTQQEDSAVYLCASSLGTGEQPQHFGDGTRLSIL.

The chain joins TRBV7-2 to TRBJ2-7, with D perhaps matching TRBD1 or TRBD2 (5 bases each). The CDR3 is 16 amino acids. The V end was cut by 10 bases, the J end by 2 bases, with 24 bases between. CDR1 is SGHTA and CDR2 is FQGNSA in the germline V gene. The CDR3 region is CATFYRDGASPYEQYF. The CDR3, as DNA: TGTGCCACATTCTACCGGGACGGAGCGTCCCCCTACGAGCAGTACTTC.

This chain connects TRBV5-1 to TRBJ1-2; unclear D gene. V dropped 0 bases and J dropped 2 bases, with 11 bases sitting between them. The CDR3 is 15 residues long. Germline V gene sequence: CDR1 SGHRS, CDR2 YFSETQ. The CDR3 protein is CASSLVVGQNYGYTF. For the CDR3, the DNA is TGCGCCAGCAGCTTGGTAGTTGGGCAGAACTATGGCTACACCTTC.